The 21 T cell receptor beta chains given below trace back to one sample, sequenced in a study of human T cells and chemical hapten exposure (dated by TCRdb to the early 2020s). The sample's treatment or condition label, decoded: therapeutic diphenylcyclopropenone sensitization with weekly scalp DPC. During library preparation, unique molecular identifiers were attached to individual cDNA molecules so that TCRs could be counted quantitatively and reproducibly. TCRdb's own reprocessing of the public reads used fastp at Q25 and MiXCR and kept productive beta chains. One record per CDR3 amino acid sequence lists the most common genes and DNA. This sample gives a few thousand distinct CDR3 sequences in total; around 43% of them show up just once. Of the sample, 11% is held by the ten largest clones. The starting material was whole blood, obtained before DPC sensitization or 2, 6, or about 24 weeks after (not recorded which). These receptors were obtained from an adult with alopecia areata. Some clones in this sample may be carry-over from other donors' samples. This table probably holds off-target reads from a library built for another chain.

The chain carries TRBV6-5 and TRBJ2-1; 9 bases map to TRBD2. Germline assignment: CDR1 MNHEY and CDR2 SVGAGI. J gave up 15 bases and V 10 bases, and 10 bases lay outside the gene matches. There are 11 residues in the CDR3. The CDR3 protein is CATLSGGLLFF. The DNA of the CDR3 is TGTGCCACCCTTAGCGGGGGTCTATTGTTCTTC.

This clonotype occurred a few times. CDR3 bases: TGTGCCAGCAACCCCGTAGGGGCCCCGTCCTCCTACGAGCAGTACTTC. This sequence encodes CASNPVGAPSSYEQYF. This chain uses TRBV27 with TRBJ2-7; a possible D gene is TRBD1 (5 bases). From germline, CDR1 is MNHEY and CDR2 SMNVEV (reference sequence). V was shortened by 7 bases and J by 0 bases, with 19 bases between the two germline ends. This CDR3 region has 16 residues.

The CDR3 loop reads CASSDGLGEQFF. CDR3 sequence (DNA): TGTGCCAGCAGCGATGGACTGGGTGAGCAGTTCTTC. The chain is built from TRBV5-4 and TRBJ2-1; possible D gene TRBD2, 5 bases. CDR3 length: 12 amino acids. V lost 4 bases and J 9 bases, leaving 11 bases between the germline ends. Germline loops: CDR1 SGHNT, CDR2 YYREEE (reference sequence).

This clonotype was seen more than once but under ten times. The chain couples TRBV7-6 to TRBJ2-5, with D possibly TRBD1 on 6 matching bases. Per germline, CDR1 SGHVS and CDR2 FNYEAQ. V lost 5 bases to trimming and J lost 1 base, with 20 bases between them. The CDR3 length is 17 residues. CDR3 loop: CASSGLGVTGPQETQYF. The CDR3 coding sequence is TGTGCCAGCAGCGGACTTGGGGTGACAGGACCCCAAGAGACCCAGTACTTC.

The J gene is TRBJ2-7, the V gene TRBV18; a weak D match, TRBD2 (5 bases). Germline loops: CDR1 KGHSH, CDR2 LQKENI. V was shortened by 2 bases and J by 2 bases, with 7 bases between the two germline ends. The CDR3 runs 13 residues. The CDR3 nucleotides are TGTGCCAGCTCACCAGGGAGTACCTACGAGCAGTACTTC. It specifies CASSPGSTYEQYF.

This clonotype came up a few times. This rearrangement joins TRBV18 to TRBJ2-1; no clear D gene. CDR1 and CDR2 (germline): KGHSH, LQKENI. V was pared by 2 bases and J by 8 bases, with 16 bases between. This CDR3 is built from 15 residues. The CDR3 reads CASSPSSRTLDEQFF. CDR3 DNA: TGTGCCAGCTCACCAAGCTCCAGAACCTTAGATGAGCAGTTCTTC.

The DNA for the CDR3 is TGTGCCAGCAGTGCCCTAGAGACTCTCTCCTACAATGAGCAGTTCTTC. Protein: CASSALETLSYNEQFF. The chain recombines TRBV6-4 with TRBJ2-1, with D unresolved. This CDR3 is 16 amino acids long. The germline V and J ends were trimmed by 4 bases and 0 bases, with 13 bases remaining between them. Germline V gives CDR1 MRHNA, CDR2 SNTAGT.

Sample share makes this clonotype large. The chain is built from TRBV29-1 and TRBJ2-1; D not resolved. Germline CDR1 SQVTM, CDR2 ANQGSEA. V dropped 7 bases and J dropped 6 bases, with 10 bases sitting between them. The length of the CDR3 is 11 residues. The CDR3 loop is CSAADGNEQFF. The CDR3 region has the DNA TGCAGCGCGGCGGACGGCAATGAGCAGTTCTTC.

The V gene is TRBV6-2 or TRBV6-3, the J gene TRBJ2-5, with D possibly being TRBD1 (6 bases). This CDR3 comprises 13 residues. CDR1 is MNHEY and CDR2 is SVGEGT in the germline V gene. The V end lost 6 bases, the J end lost 2 bases, and 10 bases lay between the germline ends. DNA for the CDR3: TGTGCCAGCAGCAGTGGACAGCAAGAGACCCAGTACTTC. This codes for CASSSGQQETQYF.

In this sample, this clonotype turned up a few times. The chain recombines TRBV5-1 with TRBJ2-1; 10 bases are shared with TRBD2. J gave up 0 bases and V 1 base, and 10 bases lay outside the gene matches. Germline loops: CDR1 SGHRS, CDR2 YFSETQ. This CDR3 has 19 residues. DNA for the CDR3: TGCGCCAGCAGCTTGAGTCCTAGCGGGAGCCGGAGCTCCTACAATGAGCAGTTCTTC. As protein: CASSLSPSGSRSSYNEQFF. Drawing the rest from reference TRBV5-1 and TRBJ2-1, the complete variable domain is KAGVTQTPRYLIKTRGQQVTLSCSPISGHRSVSWYQQTPGQGLQFLFEYFSETQRNKGNFPGRFSGRQFSNSRSEMNVSTLELGDSALYLCASSLSPSGSRSSYNEQFFGPGTRLTVL.

This clonotype has just a few counts. The chain couples TRBV7-9 to TRBJ2-7; a weak D match, TRBD2 (5 bases). This CDR3 comprises 16 residues. The V gene lost 5 bases and the J gene lost 3 bases, with 20 bases spanning the gap. CDR1 SEHNR and CDR2 FQNEAQ come from the germline V gene (reference sequence). DNA of the CDR3: TGTGCCAGCAGCAACAGAAACAGTGGAGGCGGCTACGAGCAGTACTTC. It yields the protein CASSNRNSGGGYEQYF.

The gene calls are TRBV9 and TRBJ2-3; 9 nucleotides match TRBD2. The CDR3 length is 14 residues. The germline V gene has CDR1 SGDLS and CDR2 YYNGEE. V shed 0 bases, J shed 4 bases, and the junction held 0 bases outside the gene matches. CDR3 nucleotide sequence: TGTGCCAGCAGCGTAGGCGGGAGGGCAGATACGCAGTATTTT. Translating gives CASSVGGRADTQYF.

The rearrangement uses TRBV29-1 and TRBJ2-5; D remains ambiguous. Germline V gives CDR1 SQVTM, CDR2 ANQGSEA. V was clipped by 4 bases and J by 4 bases, with 13 bases between them. The CDR3 spans 13 residues. CDR3 nucleotide sequence: TGCAGCGTTGGAGTCAGCATGGGAGAGACCCAGTACTTC. Protein: CSVGVSMGETQYF.

The V call is TRBV11-2, the J call TRBJ2-2, with 8 positions matching TRBD2. The CDR3 is made up of 15 amino acids. The germline V gene has CDR1 SGHAT and CDR2 FQNNGV. Trimming at V came to 1 base and at J to 5 bases, leaving 3 bases not matched to a gene. CDR3 amino acids: CASSLAGRATGELFF. The DNA of the CDR3 is TGTGCCAGCAGCTTAGCCGGGAGGGCGACCGGGGAGCTGTTTTTT.

This clonotype appeared a few times. This rearrangement joins TRBV4-2 to TRBJ2-7; D may be TRBD1 (6 bases). The CDR3 runs 15 residues. The V end lost 0 bases, the J end lost 2 bases, and 11 bases lay between the germline ends. Germline V lookup: CDR1 LGHNA, CDR2 YNFKEQ. Here the CDR3 reads CASSQDQGMTYEQYF. CDR3 sequence (DNA): TGTGCCAGCAGCCAAGATCAGGGGATGACCTACGAGCAGTACTTC.

This chain uses TRBV6-6 with TRBJ2-3, with 9 positions matching TRBD2. The ends lost 2 bases at V and 2 bases at J; junction bases unmatched: 5. The germline CDR1 and CDR2 sequences are MNHNY and SVGAGI (reference sequence). The CDR3 is 16 amino acids. The CDR3 spells CASSYRLAADTDTQYF. The CDR3, as DNA: TGTGCCAGCAGTTACAGACTAGCGGCAGACACAGATACGCAGTATTTT.

The gene calls are TRBV10-2 and TRBJ2-2; D is undetermined. Trimming pared 8 bases from V and 2 bases from J, leaving 15 bases between. The CDR3 runs 15 residues. The germline gives CDR1 WSHSY, CDR2 SAAADI. CDR3 region: CASCVLWLNTGELFF. CDR3 coding DNA: TGCGCCAGCTGCGTTCTCTGGCTTAACACCGGGGAGCTGTTTTTT.

The J gene is TRBJ2-1, the V gene TRBV6-2 or TRBV6-3; D might be TRBD1 (5 bases). With 6 bases removed from V and 3 bases from J, the gap between germline ends came to 15 bases. The CDR3 contains 15 residues. Germline loops: CDR1 MNHEY, CDR2 SVGEGT. The CDR3, as DNA: TGTGCCAGCAGCCTCGACAGAGGCCTCTACAATGAGCAGTTCTTC. It translates to CASSLDRGLYNEQFF.

V is TRBV28 and J is TRBJ2-3, with 7 bases matching TRBD2. Germline V gives CDR1 MDHEN, CDR2 SYDVKM. The trim removed 3 bases at V and 0 bases at J, leaving 9 bases unmatched. CDR3 size: 17 residues. The DNA of the CDR3 is TGTGCCAGCAGTTTGCATCGCGGGAGTTCAAGCACAGATACGCAGTATTTT. Translated, it gives CASSLHRGSSSTDTQYF.

The CDR3: CSARSDRTSGSYEQYF. The CDR3 DNA reads TGCAGTGCTAGATCCGACCGGACTAGCGGGAGTTACGAGCAGTACTTC. The rearrangement uses TRBV20-1 and TRBJ2-7; 13 nucleotides align to TRBD2. Germline-derived CDR1 and CDR2 are DFQATT and SNEGSKA (reference sequence). J was trimmed by 4 bases and V by 2 bases; bases with no gene match: 8. The CDR3 is 16 residues long.

In this sample, this clonotype turned up once. The gene calls are TRBV7-8 and TRBJ2-2; D unresolved. The germline V and J ends were trimmed by 4 bases and 6 bases, with 9 bases remaining between them. Germline CDR1 is SGHVS and CDR2 is FQNEAQ. The CDR3 has 13 residues. The CDR3 loop is CASSWSASGELFF. The CDR3 DNA reads as TGTGCCAGCAGCTGGTCGGCGTCCGGGGAGCTGTTTTTT.